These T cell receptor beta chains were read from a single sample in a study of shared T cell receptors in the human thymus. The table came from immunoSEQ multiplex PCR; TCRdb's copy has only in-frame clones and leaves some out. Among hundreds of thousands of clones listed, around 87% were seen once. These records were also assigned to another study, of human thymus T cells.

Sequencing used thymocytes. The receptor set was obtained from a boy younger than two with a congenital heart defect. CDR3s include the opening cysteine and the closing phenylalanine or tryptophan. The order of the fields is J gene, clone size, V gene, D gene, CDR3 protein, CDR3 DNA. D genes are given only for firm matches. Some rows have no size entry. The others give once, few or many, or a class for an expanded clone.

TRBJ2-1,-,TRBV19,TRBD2,CASSISEGTSGRGCNEQFF,TGTGCCAGTAGTATAAGCGAGGGAACTAGCGGGAGGGGCTGCAATGAGCAGTTCTTC
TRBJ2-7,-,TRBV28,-,CASTGGRYEQYF,TGTGCCAGCACGGGGGGCCGGTACGAGCAGTACTTC
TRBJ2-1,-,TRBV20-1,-,CSALSPGEQFF,TGCAGTGCCCTCAGTCCTGGTGAGCAGTTCTTC
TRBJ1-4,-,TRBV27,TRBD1,CASTLSGDRGLKDEKLFF,TGTGCCAGCACTCTCAGTGGTGACAGGGGGCTTAAGGATGAAAAACTGTTTTTT
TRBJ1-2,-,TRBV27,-,CASSPTYRNYGYTF,TGTGCCAGCAGCCCAACCTACAGGAACTATGGCTACACCTTC
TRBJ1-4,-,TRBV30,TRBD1,CARGQGRPQSEKLFF,TGTGCCCGAGGACAGGGTAGACCACAAAGTGAAAAACTGTTTTTT
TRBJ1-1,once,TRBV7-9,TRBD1,CASSMGQGKSTEAFF,TGTGCCAGCAGCATGGGACAGGGTAAGAGCACTGAAGCTTTCTTT
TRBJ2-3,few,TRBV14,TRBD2,CASSQRPKLKAGAADTQYF,TGTGCCAGCAGCCAGCGACCCAAGCTTAAAGCGGGGGCCGCAGATACGCAGTATTTT
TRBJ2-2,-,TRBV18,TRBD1,CASSPQGGVGELFF,TGTGCCAGCTCACCCCAAGGGGGCGTCGGGGAGCTGTTTTTT
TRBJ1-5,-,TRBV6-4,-,CASSDPERRQINQPQHF,TGTGCCAGCAGTGATCCGGAGCGAAGACAGATCAATCAGCCCCAGCATTTT
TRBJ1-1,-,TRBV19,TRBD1,CASYRQGWIGWTEAFF,TGTGCCAGTTATAGACAGGGTTGGATTGGGTGGACTGAAGCTTTCTTT
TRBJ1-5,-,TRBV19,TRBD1,CASSTGVRDSNQPQHF,TGTGCCAGTAGTACCGGGGTACGGGACAGTAATCAGCCCCAGCATTTT
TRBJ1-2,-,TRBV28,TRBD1,CASSFPGDREPPNYGYTF,TGTGCCAGCAGCTTCCCCGGGGACAGGGAGCCACCTAACTATGGCTACACCTTC
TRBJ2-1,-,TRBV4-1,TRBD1,CASSQDRRTGGYNEQFF,TGCGCCAGCAGCCAAGACAGGCGGACAGGGGGCTACAATGAGCAGTTCTTC
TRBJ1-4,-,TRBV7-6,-,CASSLDSGLVATNEKLFF,TGTGCCAGCAGCTTAGATTCTGGACTGGTAGCAACTAATGAAAAACTGTTTTTT
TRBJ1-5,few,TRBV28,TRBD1,CASSQLYSTGALRSQPQHF,TGTGCCAGCAGTCAGCTCTATTCGACAGGGGCTTTGAGGAGTCAGCCCCAGCATTTT
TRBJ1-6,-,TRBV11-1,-,CASSPTRGAKNSPLHF,TGTGCCAGCAGCCCCACCCGGGGGGCGAAGAATTCACCCCTCCACTTT
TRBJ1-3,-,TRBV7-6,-,CASSLGRQLPSGNTIYF,TGTGCCAGCAGCTTAGGCAGACAGCTGCCCTCTGGAAACACCATATATTTT
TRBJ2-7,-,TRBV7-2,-,CASSLGEEQYF,TGTGCCAGCAGCTTAGGTGAGGAGCAGTACTTC
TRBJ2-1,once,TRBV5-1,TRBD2,CASSSSGSNDEQFF,TGCGCCAGCAGCTCTAGCGGGAGCAACGATGAGCAGTTCTTC
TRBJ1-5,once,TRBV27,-,CASSPRGRSLFEQPQHF,TGTGCCAGCAGTCCCCGGGGGAGGTCGCTATTTGAACAGCCCCAGCATTTT
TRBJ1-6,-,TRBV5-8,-,CASSSDRSYNSPLHF,TGTGCCAGCAGCTCCGACAGGAGTTATAATTCACCCCTCCACTTT
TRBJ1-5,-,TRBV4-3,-,CASSQTGRGGQPQHF,TGCGCCAGCAGCCAAACGGGTAGAGGCGGTCAGCCCCAGCATTTT
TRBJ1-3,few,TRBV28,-,CASSVGQGSGNTIYF,TGTGCCAGCAGCGTGGGTCAGGGGTCAGGAAACACCATATATTTT
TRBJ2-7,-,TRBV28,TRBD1,CASSRNSETGADYEQYF,TGTGCCAGCAGCCGCAACTCCGAGACAGGGGCGGATTACGAGCAGTACTTC
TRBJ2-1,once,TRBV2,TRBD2,CASSEMPSRVLAGECDEQFF,TGTGCCAGCAGTGAAATGCCATCAAGGGTACTAGCGGGAGAATGCGATGAGCAGTTCTTC
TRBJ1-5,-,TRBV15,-,CATSRDESNQPQHF,TGTGCCACCAGCAGAGACGAGAGTAATCAGCCCCAGCATTTT
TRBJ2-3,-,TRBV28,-,CASTKWAVADTQYF,TGTGCCAGCACCAAATGGGCTGTGGCAGATACGCAGTATTTT
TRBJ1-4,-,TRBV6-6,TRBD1,CASKTGVKLFF,TGTGCCAGCAAAACAGGGGTGAAACTGTTTTTT
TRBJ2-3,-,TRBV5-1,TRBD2,CASRRFHSGKGTDTQYF,TGCGCCAGCAGACGCTTTCATAGCGGGAAGGGCACAGATACGCAGTATTTT
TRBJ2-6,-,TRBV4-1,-,CASSQESFAGANVLTF,TGCGCCAGCAGCCAAGAGAGTTTTGCTGGGGCCAACGTCCTGACTTTC
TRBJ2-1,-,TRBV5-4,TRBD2,CASSEGTSGRSTGQFF,TGTGCCAGCAGCGAAGGGACTAGCGGGAGGTCTACGGGGCAGTTCTTC
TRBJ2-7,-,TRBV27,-,CASSLTARVPEQYF,TGTGCCAGCAGCCTGACCGCACGGGTACCCGAGCAGTACTTC
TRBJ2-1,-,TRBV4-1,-,CASSQGLPSRYEQFF,TGCGCCAGCAGCCAAGGGCTCCCCTCCAGGTATGAGCAGTTCTTC
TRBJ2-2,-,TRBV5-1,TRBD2,CASSFPGTSGRESGELFF,TGCGCCAGCAGCTTCCCCGGGACTAGCGGGAGGGAATCCGGGGAGCTGTTTTTT
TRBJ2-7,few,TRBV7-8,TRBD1,CASSDRVHAYEQYF,TGTGCCAGCAGCGACAGGGTACACGCCTACGAGCAGTACTTC
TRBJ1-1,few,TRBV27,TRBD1,CASSFAGQGEIRNTEAFF,TGTGCCAGCAGTTTTGCCGGGCAGGGGGAAATTCGGAACACTGAAGCTTTCTTT
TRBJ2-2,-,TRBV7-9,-,CASSFGGLANTGELFF,TGTGCCAGCAGCTTCGGCGGACTCGCGAACACCGGGGAGCTGTTTTTT
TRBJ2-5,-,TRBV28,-,CASSVGDLTREQETQYF,TGTGCCAGCAGTGTCGGGGACTTGACAAGGGAACAAGAGACCCAGTACTTC
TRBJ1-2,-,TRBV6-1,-,CASSESTVFYGYTF,TGTGCCAGCAGTGAATCCACAGTTTTCTATGGCTACACCTTC
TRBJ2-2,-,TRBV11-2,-,CASSPLSHLTGELFF,TGTGCCAGCAGCCCCCTGTCACATCTTACCGGGGAGCTGTTTTTT
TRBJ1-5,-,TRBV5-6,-,CASSLARGEGRNQPQHF,TGTGCCAGCAGCTTGGCCCGGGGGGAAGGTCGCAATCAGCCCCAGCATTTT
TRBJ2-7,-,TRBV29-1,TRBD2,CSVEHEFSGGEYEQYF,TGCAGCGTTGAACACGAATTTAGCGGGGGGGAATACGAGCAGTACTTC
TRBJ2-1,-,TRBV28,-,CASSSSRGAYNEQFF,TGTGCCAGCAGCTCGTCCAGGGGGGCATACAATGAGCAGTTCTTC
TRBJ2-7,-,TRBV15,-,CATSHGGSYEQYF,TGTGCCACCAGTCACGGCGGCTCCTACGAGCAGTACTTC
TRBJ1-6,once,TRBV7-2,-,CASSPPRGGNSPLHF,TGTGCCAGCAGCCCCCCGCGGGGGGGCAATTCACCCCTCCACTTT